These 20 T cell receptor beta chains share one sample of origin, sequenced in a study of T cells after yellow fever vaccination. TCRdb called the 5' RACE reads again in MiXCR, with one record for every CDR3 protein. The sample carries hundreds of thousands of distinct CDR3 sequences, around an eighth recorded once. Sequenced material: PBMCs, taken on the day of the yellow fever booster vaccination. These receptors came from a man between 25 and 39 years old who received the YFV17D yellow fever vaccine.

V gene TRBV6-1 combines with J gene TRBJ1-4, with D unclear. Between the trimmed V and J ends, which lost 6 bases and 5 bases, there was a span of 16 bases. Germline CDR1 is MNHNS and CDR2 is SASEGT. CDR3 length: 15 amino acids. CDR3 bases: TGTGCCAGCAGGCCTTCCAGCTTGGGGAATGAAAAACTGTTTTTT. Protein sequence: CASRPSSLGNEKLFF.

This clonotype has just a few counts. The chain combines TRBV20-1 with TRBJ2-1; D is unclear. CDR3 length: 11 amino acids. Between the trimmed V and J ends, which lost 0 bases and 8 bases, there was a span of 5 bases. Germline assignment: CDR1 DFQATT and CDR2 SNEGSKA (reference sequence). CDR3 amino acids: CSAREDHEQFF. For the CDR3, the DNA is TGCAGTGCTAGAGAGGACCATGAGCAGTTCTTC.

The chain employs TRBV6-1 and TRBJ2-3; tentative D call: TRBD2 (5 bases). V was shortened by 8 bases and J by 5 bases, with 14 bases between the two germline ends. The CDR3 covers 13 residues. Germline CDR1 MNHNS, CDR2 SASEGT. This CDR3 reads CASHAGGKDTQYF. Written as DNA, the CDR3 is TGTGCCAGCCACGCGGGTGGAAAAGATACGCAGTATTTT.

The J gene is TRBJ2-3, the V gene TRBV20-1; 7 bases fit TRBD2. The CDR3 loop spans 14 amino acids. J gave up 2 bases and V 5 bases, and 7 bases lay outside the gene matches. Germline lookup yields CDR1 DFQATT and CDR2 SNEGSKA (reference sequence). The CDR3 sequence is CSALLGGSTDTQYF. CDR3 bases: TGCAGTGCTCTGTTGGGGGGGTCCACAGATACGCAGTATTTT.

This clonotype showed up many times. The chain joins TRBV12-3 or TRBV12-4 to TRBJ2-7; D uncertain. V was cut by 2 bases and J by 2 bases, with 16 bases left in between. The CDR3 runs 16 residues. The CDR3 loop reads CASSLFGTLLPYEQYF. The CDR3 nucleotides read TGTGCCAGCAGTTTATTCGGTACTCTCCTTCCCTACGAGCAGTACTTC.

This clonotype was seen only a few times. The chain is built from TRBV20-1 and TRBJ2-2; no firm D call. Between the trimmed V and J ends, which lost 6 bases and 7 bases, there was a span of 18 bases. This CDR3 comprises 14 residues. Germline V gene lookup returns CDR1 DFQATT and CDR2 SNEGSKA (reference sequence). The CDR3 here is CSATDRSLVGELFF. The DNA of the CDR3 is TGCAGTGCCACGGACCGTTCTCTGGTCGGGGAGCTGTTTTTT.

J is TRBJ2-6 and V is TRBV6-5; TRBD2 might be the D (6 bases). Germline CDR1 is MNHEY and CDR2 is SVGAGI. V lost 2 bases to trimming and J lost 2 bases, with 13 bases between them. CDR3 size: 17 residues. The CDR3 loop is CASSYPTGLAGANVLTF. The CDR3 DNA reads as TGTGCCAGCAGTTACCCCACGGGACTGGCTGGGGCCAACGTCCTGACTTTC.

This clonotype was observed a single time. This rearrangement joins TRBV20-1 to TRBJ2-7, with D possibly matching TRBD2 (5 bases). Germline V CDR1 and CDR2: DFQATT, SNEGSKA (reference sequence). The V gene lost 6 bases and the J gene lost 0 bases, with 18 bases spanning the gap. CDR3 length: 15 residues. CDR3 in DNA: TGCAGTGCCCGAGGGTGGGATCCCAACTCCTACGAGCAGTACTTC. This gives the protein CSARGWDPNSYEQYF.

This clonotype has more than one count but fewer than ten. This chain uses TRBV6-5 with TRBJ2-1; 8 nucleotides line up with TRBD2. Germline CDR1 reads MNHEY; CDR2 reads SVGAGI. This CDR3 has 12 residues. Losses at the gene ends were 8 bases for V and 8 bases for J; bases not matched to a gene: 5. The CDR3 region is CASGTTSDEQFF. CDR3 DNA sequence: TGTGCCAGCGGGACGACTAGCGATGAGCAGTTCTTC.

The chain employs TRBV20-1 and TRBJ2-5, with TRBD2 matching over 12 bases. This CDR3 contains 15 residues. CDR1 and CDR2 (germline): DFQATT, SNEGSKA (reference sequence). Unmatched junction bases numbered 8, after V lost 5 bases and J lost 4 bases. This CDR3 reads CSAYWTSGTRETQYF. The DNA for the CDR3 is TGCAGTGCTTACTGGACTAGCGGGACACGAGAGACCCAGTACTTC.

A few counts support this clonotype. The chain joins TRBV20-1 to TRBJ2-7; D assignment may be TRBD1 or TRBD2 (5 bases each). This CDR3 has 13 amino acids. Looked up from germline, CDR1 is DFQATT and CDR2 is SNEGSKA (reference sequence). Trimming pared 6 bases from V and 2 bases from J, leaving 14 bases between. The DNA of the CDR3 is TGCAGTGCCACCCGGGACGGAGCCTACGAGCAGTACTTC. It encodes CSATRDGAYEQYF.

The rearrangement links TRBV29-1 to TRBJ1-1; no definite D call. Between the trimmed V and J ends, which lost 3 bases and 0 bases, there was a span of 5 bases. The CDR3 has 12 residues. The V gene's germline CDR1 is SQVTM and CDR2 ANQGSEA. The chain's CDR3 is CSVELMNTEAFF. The CDR3, as DNA: TGCAGCGTTGAGCTAATGAACACTGAAGCTTTCTTT.

This clonotype was seen a few times. V gene TRBV3-1 combines with J gene TRBJ1-1; tentatively, D is TRBD1 (6 bases). The CDR3 runs to 12 residues. Trimming stripped 7 bases from V and 3 bases from J, with 9 bases between. Germline V gene lookup returns CDR1 LGHDT and CDR2 YNNKEL (reference sequence). The CDR3 sequence: CASKAGDTEAFF. The CDR3 DNA sequence: TGTGCCAGCAAAGCAGGGGACACTGAAGCTTTCTTT.

The gene calls are TRBV4-3 and TRBJ2-2, with D perhaps TRBD1 or TRBD2 (6 bases each). This CDR3 is built from 17 residues. Per germline, CDR1 LGHNA and CDR2 YSLEER. Trimming shortened V by 3 bases and J by 1 base, and 15 bases separated the two germline ends. CDR3 in DNA: TGCGCCAGCAGCCACCCGGCCGGGGGCGTGAACACCGGGGAGCTGTTTTTT. Its translation: CASSHPAGGVNTGELFF.

This clonotype was seen only a few times. CDR3 sequence (DNA): TGCGCCAGCAGCTTGGGACTAGCGGGAGCTTTGGGTGAGCAGTTCTTC. Translating it yields CASSLGLAGALGEQFF. The rearrangement links TRBV5-1 to TRBJ2-1; 12 bases fit TRBD2. The V gene end was trimmed by 0 bases and the J gene end by 9 bases; junction bases not matched to a gene: 7. CDR1 is SGHRS and CDR2 is YFSETQ in the germline V gene. The CDR3 loop spans 16 amino acids.

For the CDR3, the DNA is TGTGCCAGCTCACCACCGAACAGGGGTTCAGAGACCCAGTACTTC. Translation gives CASSPPNRGSETQYF. V is TRBV18 and J is TRBJ2-5, with 7 bases that match TRBD1. The V segment lost 0 bases and the J segment 4 bases; nucleotides outside the gene matches: 5. The CDR3 has 15 amino acids. Germline CDR1 reads KGHSH; CDR2 reads LQKENI.

The CDR3 here is CATSRDGNTNTGELFF. The CDR3 DNA reads TGTGCCACCAGCAGAGACGGGAACACGAACACCGGGGAGCTGTTTTTT. The rearrangement joins TRBV15 to TRBJ2-2, with a possible D match to TRBD2 (5 bases). This CDR3 spans 16 amino acids. CDR1 and CDR2 from the germline V gene are LNHNV and YYDKDF (reference sequence). V shed 0 bases and J shed 0 bases, with 8 bases lying between them.

V is TRBV6-2 or TRBV6-3 and J is TRBJ2-1, with a possible D match to TRBD2 (6 bases). V shed 7 bases and J shed 4 bases, with 14 bases lying between them. This CDR3 has 14 amino acids. Germline V gene lookup returns CDR1 MNHEY and CDR2 SVGEGT. The CDR3 is CASTTSTAYNEQFF. The CDR3 DNA is TGTGCCAGCACGACTAGTACGGCTTACAATGAGCAGTTCTTC.

The genes are TRBV3-1 and TRBJ2-2; 7 nucleotides agree with TRBD1. This CDR3 contains 15 residues. Germline CDR1 reads LGHDT; CDR2 reads YNNKEL (reference sequence). V lost 6 bases, J lost 4 bases, and 8 bases stayed unmatched. DNA of the CDR3: TGTGCCAGCAGGGAATCGGGACAGTTCACCGGGGAGCTGTTTTTT. Translating it yields CASRESGQFTGELFF.

This clonotype was detected a few times. V and J are TRBV6-4 and TRBJ1-1, with 7 bases identical to TRBD1. This CDR3 is 14 amino acids long. Germline V gives CDR1 MRHNA, CDR2 SNTAGT. The V segment lost 6 bases and the J segment 9 bases; nucleotides outside the gene matches: 13. CDR3 region: CASSPGPGQTKAFF. CDR3 DNA sequence: TGTGCCAGCAGCCCAGGACCGGGACAGACAAAAGCTTTCTTT.